This T cell receptor (beta chain) comes out of a study of shared clonotypes between healthy human individuals. Sequenced by immunoSEQ multiplex PCR; TCRdb stores in-frame clones only, minus some. This table has 2 million to 2.5 million clones, roughly 93% appearing once. To note about this clone: Its target is unknown.

This CDR3 is 16 amino acids long. Germline CDR1 is SGHNT and CDR2 is YYREEE (reference sequence). Trimming stripped 0 bases from V and 0 bases from J, with 10 bases between. General study findings and limits: The expectation was that sequencing depth would affect clonotype sharing among donors. Rarefaction exposed incomplete sorted-subset sequencing despite large depth. Of the naive CD4 clonotypes, about 5.4% were shared across a few donors.

Recent vaccinations or acute infections were absent in the healthy HIV-negative adult donors. This clonotype was sampled from a young man in good health. Some clones in this sample may be carry-over from other donors' samples. V usage is TRBV5-4 and J usage is TRBJ2-4; D gene ambiguous. The sequenced sample was naive CD4+ T cells from PBMCs. The subset was: CD45RA+ positively selected. The CDR3 region has the DNA TGTGCCAGCAGCTTGGCGACGGGTCTAGCCAAAAACATTCAGTACTTC. Its protein product is CASSLATGLAKNIQYF.